The 3 T cell receptor beta chains below were found in one sample sequenced in a study of T cell responses to AZD1222 COVID-19 vaccine. Produced via immunoSEQ multiplex PCR; TCRdb's table is partial and in-frame only. The sample lists 95,000 to 110,000 clones, about 90% occurring once. The sample was peripheral blood, taken 28 days after the second AZD1222 dose. The receptor source for this set is an adult who received the AZD1222 COVID-19 vaccine.

The chain is built from TRBV2 and TRBJ1-2; 9 nucleotides agree with TRBD1. Germline V CDR1 and CDR2: SNHLY, FYNNEI. This CDR3 comprises 14 residues. Trimming at V came to 4 bases and at J to 4 bases, leaving 4 bases not matched to a gene. The CDR3 region is CASSVGTGSYGYTF. The CDR3 DNA reads TGTGCCAGCAGTGTTGGGACAGGGAGCTATGGCTACACCTTC.

This clone is termed medium-sized (0.01 to 0.1%). CDR3 loop: CASRDGPGVYEQYF. The CDR3 bases are TGTGCCAGCAGAGACGGGCCTGGCGTCTACGAGCAGTACTTC. The chain has TRBV7-9 and TRBJ2-7; D not resolved. CDR1 SEHNR and CDR2 FQNEAQ come from the germline V gene (reference sequence). V was shortened by 6 bases and J by 3 bases, with 15 bases between the two germline ends. This CDR3 comprises 14 residues.

The V and J genes are TRBV28 and TRBJ2-5; TRBD1 agrees at 10 bases. The V gene end was trimmed by 7 bases and the J gene end by 5 bases; junction bases not matched to a gene: 7. The CDR3 totals 14 residues. Per germline, CDR1 MDHEN and CDR2 SYDVKM. CDR3 DNA: TGTGCCAGCACCCCGACAGGGGGCAGGGAGACCCAGTACTTC. Translated, it gives CASTPTGGRETQYF.